The subject of this entry is one TCR beta chain. This sample is drawn from a study of cytomegalovirus exposure and HLA in healthy donors. PCR involved 60 Vbeta and 13 Jbeta primers. The assay was immunoSEQ multiplex PCR, and TCRdb's table has in-frame clones only and misses some. The profile shows hundreds of thousands of clones, roughly 89% of them singletons. The CDR3 runs 15 residues. With 5 bases clipped from V and 4 bases from J, the junction kept 8 bases outside the gene matches. Germline-derived CDR1 and CDR2 are SGHVS and FNYEAQ. The sequence came from a woman in her late teens or twenties in good health and CMV-seronegative. The V call is TRBV7-6, the J call TRBJ1-2, with 9 bases identical to TRBD1. The sample was PBMCs. Written as DNA, the CDR3 is TGTGCCAGCAGCGCCTACAGGGGGCGCAGCTATGGCTACACCTTC. Residues: CASSAYRGRSYGYTF.